The 2 T cell receptor beta chains given below trace back to one sample, sequenced in a study of shared clonotypes between healthy human individuals (dated by TCRdb to 2020 to 2021). The library was made by the immunoSEQ multiplex PCR assay. TCRdb limited this immuneACCESS table to in-frame rearrangements with V and J called. A share of clones is missing; checked studies link under half to unresolved V genes, and the rest is unexplained. Recorded for this sample are about 2.4 million clones; around nine tenths of them occurred a single time. The ten largest make up around 0.14% of the sample. Sequencing was carried out using naive CD4+ T cells sorted from blood. The sample's cell subset or site label, in plain terms: CD45RA+ positively selected. The receptor source for this set is a man between 18 and 29 years old in good health.

Written as DNA, the CDR3 is TGTGCCAGCAACTTCGCCGGAATTACTGAAGCTTTCTTT. Encoded protein: CASNFAGITEAFF. The chain recombines TRBV7-8 with TRBJ1-1, with no clear D. CDR1 is SGHVS, CDR2 FQNEAQ, per germline. CDR3 length equals 13 residues. V lost 7 bases to trimming and J lost 5 bases, with 14 bases between them.

This chain joins TRBV4-1 and TRBJ2-7; 7 bases agree with TRBD1. Germline loops: CDR1 MGHRA, CDR2 YSYEKL. This CDR3 has 15 residues. Trimming at V came to 0 bases and at J to 4 bases, leaving 6 bases not matched to a gene. The CDR3 sequence is CASSQETGITYEQYF. Written as DNA, the CDR3 is TGCGCCAGCAGCCAAGAGACAGGGATTACGTACGAGCAGTACTTC.